This T cell receptor (beta chain) is drawn from a study of blood T cell dynamics during melanoma immunotherapy. Whole-study context: Metastatic melanoma patients received first-line pembrolizumab or nivolumab plus ipilimumab. Study-wide points: Disease-control patients' PBMC repertoires became either more clonal or more diverse at W3.

The length of the CDR3 is 14 residues. Germline loops: CDR1 MNHEY, CDR2 SVGAGI. Trimming pared 4 bases from V and 8 bases from J, leaving 17 bases between. Only in-frame clones appear in the TCRdb table, and some are missing; sequencing was by immunoSEQ multiplex PCR. The table lists 20,000 to 30,000 clones, roughly nine tenths of them singletons. As to this clone: The antigen remains unidentified.

The time point here: pre-treatment baseline. This receptor was taken from a human donor with melanoma. The chain employs TRBV6-5 and TRBJ1-2; D is unclear. Sequencing was performed on blood, taken from a patient treated with checkpoint blockade. The CDR3 loop reads CASSFASEATGYTF. In DNA form, the CDR3 reads TGTGCCAGCAGTTTCGCCTCCGAGGCGACCGGCTACACCTTC.